Described below is a single T cell receptor beta chain sequence and its context. Its specificity is not known. Germline lookup yields CDR1 DFQATT and CDR2 SNEGSKA (reference sequence). Trimming stripped 3 bases from V and 7 bases from J, with 20 bases between. The CDR3 loop spans 15 amino acids. This record belongs to a study of response to subunit inactivated influenza vaccine. TCRdb analysed the RT-PCR reads with MiXCR anew, one entry per CDR3 protein. The sample includes 500,000 to 600,000 distinct CDR3 sequences, approximately 16% of them seen just once. Overall study findings and caveats: Every seasonal influenza vaccination brings in few new T cells, the authors suggested.

The chain couples TRBV20-1 to TRBJ2-3; a possible D gene is TRBD1 (6 bases). This TCR derives from a man between 50 and 69 years old who received an inactivated influenza vaccine. The specimen comprised CD4+ T cells sorted from PBMCs, sampled 23 to 25 months after vaccination. The CDR3 protein is CSASPPTGLLNTQYF. The CDR3 DNA reads TGCAGTGCTAGTCCCCCGACAGGTCTTTTAAATACGCAGTATTTT.